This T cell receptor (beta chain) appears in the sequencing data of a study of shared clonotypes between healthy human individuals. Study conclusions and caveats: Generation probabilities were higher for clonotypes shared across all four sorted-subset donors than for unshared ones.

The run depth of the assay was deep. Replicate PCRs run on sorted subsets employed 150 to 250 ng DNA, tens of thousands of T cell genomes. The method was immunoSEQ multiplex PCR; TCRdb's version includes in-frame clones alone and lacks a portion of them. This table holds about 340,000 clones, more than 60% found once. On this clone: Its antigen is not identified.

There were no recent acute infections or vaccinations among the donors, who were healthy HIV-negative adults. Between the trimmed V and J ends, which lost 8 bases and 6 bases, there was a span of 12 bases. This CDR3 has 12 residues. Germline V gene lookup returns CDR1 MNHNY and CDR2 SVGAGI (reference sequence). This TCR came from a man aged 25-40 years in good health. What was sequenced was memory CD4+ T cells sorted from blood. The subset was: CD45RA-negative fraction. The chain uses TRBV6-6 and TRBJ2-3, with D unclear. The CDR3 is CASSQLVDTQYF. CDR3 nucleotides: TGTGCCAGCTCCCAGCTGGTCGATACGCAGTATTTT.